This TCR beta chain comes out of a study of identical twins. Study-level points and caveats: Twins showed weaker excess sharing in their beta out-of-frame sequences.

Notes on this clonotype: Its target is not known.

Each CDR3 protein gets one entry after TCRdb re-called the 5' RACE reads with MiXCR. The table shows 400,000 to 550,000 distinct CDR3 sequences, with 24% occurring only once. These sequences were also reported in another study, on T cells expressing NK-cell markers. From that report: Topping the CD3+CD56-NKG2C+ fraction as well were these clonotypes, in a few donors. Whether expanded NKG2C+ T cell clones were HCMV-specific remained unclear.

Sequencing was done on a sample of CD4+ T cells sorted from blood. This clonotype was obtained from a woman aged 18 to 35 in good health.

This chain's CDR3 is CAISEGFGYEQYF. The CDR3 DNA follows: TGTGCCATCAGTGAGGGCTTTGGGTACGAGCAGTACTTC. This chain joins TRBV10-3 and TRBJ2-7; D not certain. Germline V CDR1 and CDR2: ENHRY, SYGVKD. The CDR3 has 13 residues. V lost 2 bases and J 4 bases, leaving 9 bases between the germline ends.